The 2 T cell receptor beta chains in this list originate from one sample, sequenced in a study of neurological immune-mediated disorders. TCRdb re-derived calls from the 5' RACE reads in MiXCR, one entry per CDR3 protein. The table lists just under 45,000 distinct CDR3 sequences, roughly 12% of them singletons. The sample comprised PBMCs. These receptors were obtained from a female donor in good health.

This clonotype was seen repeatedly, ten times or more. This chain joins TRBV12-3 or TRBV12-4 and TRBJ2-1; 7 bases match TRBD2. V trimming: 3 bases; J trimming: 0 bases; junction bases outside the gene matches: 11. The CDR3 has 18 residues. Written as DNA, the CDR3 is TGTGCCAGCAGTTTGAGGTGGGAGGGCCGAAGCTCCTACAATGAGCAGTTCTTC. Its protein is CASSLRWEGRSSYNEQFF.

This clonotype has a count of ten or more. This rearrangement joins TRBV5-6 to TRBJ1-2; TRBD1 aligns across 12 bases. Trimming at V came to 2 bases and at J to 6 bases, leaving 8 bases not matched to a gene. In germline, CDR1 is SGHDT, CDR2 YYEEEE. CDR3 length: 16 amino acids. CDR3 amino acids: CASSFGTGGAVDGYTF. The CDR3 DNA reads as TGTGCCAGCAGCTTCGGGACAGGGGGCGCCGTAGATGGCTACACCTTC.